The 10 T cell receptor beta chains below were found in one sample sequenced in a study of cytomegalovirus exposure and HLA in healthy donors. With 60 Vbeta and 13 Jbeta primers, the PCR was carried out. The protocol was immunoSEQ multiplex PCR, while the TCRdb copy is restricted to in-frame clones and leaves out a portion. This sample carries 80,000 to 100,000 clones, approximately 73% of them seen once, and the ten largest clones take 3.5% to 4.5%. Sequencing was done on a sample of PBMCs. The receptors originated from a man between 35 and 55 years old in good health and CMV-seronegative.

The chain has TRBV18 and TRBJ1-1; 9 bases fit TRBD1. Germline V lookup: CDR1 KGHSH, CDR2 LQKENI. The CDR3 length is 15 residues. With 4 bases clipped from V and 1 base from J, the junction kept 4 bases outside the gene matches. The CDR3 here is CASSRRGQGNTEAFF. The CDR3 DNA follows: TGTGCCAGCTCACGCCGGGGACAGGGGAACACTGAAGCTTTCTTT.

The V and J genes are TRBV2 and TRBJ1-1; the D gene is possibly TRBD1 (5 bases). Trimming removed 6 bases at V and 5 bases at J, with 16 bases between. Germline CDR1 reads SNHLY; CDR2 reads FYNNEI. This CDR3 has 14 residues. The chain's CDR3 is CASSSEGRGTEAFF. The DNA of the CDR3 is TGTGCCAGCAGCTCGGAGGGGCGCGGTACTGAAGCTTTCTTT.

The V gene is TRBV5-4, the J gene TRBJ2-1; 8 nucleotides agree with TRBD2. CDR3 size: 16 residues. J was trimmed by 5 bases and V by 5 bases; bases with no gene match: 12. In germline, CDR1 is SGHNT, CDR2 YYREEE (reference sequence). The CDR3 sequence is CASRHGGLAGNNEQFF. The CDR3 coding sequence is TGTGCCAGCAGACACGGCGGGCTAGCGGGTAACAATGAGCAGTTCTTC.

The CDR3 coding sequence is TGTGCCAGCAGCTTGGCCCCAGCGGGGGGGCGAGAGACCCAGTACTTC. Amino acid sequence: CASSLAPAGGRETQYF. The rearrangement joins TRBV5-6 to TRBJ2-5; 10 bases are shared with TRBD2. V dropped 0 bases and J dropped 4; count of bases not matched to a gene: 6. The CDR3 loop spans 16 amino acids. CDR1 and CDR2 from the germline V gene are SGHDT and YYEEEE.

This rearrangement joins TRBV2 to TRBJ2-3, with 7 bases lining up with TRBD1. CDR1 and CDR2 from the germline V gene are SNHLY and FYNNEI. The V segment lost 1 base and the J segment 2 bases; nucleotides outside the gene matches: 3. This CDR3 region has 15 residues. The CDR3 coding sequence is TGTGCCAGCAGTGAAGACAGGGGATACACAGATACGCAGTATTTT. Protein product: CASSEDRGYTDTQYF.

This chain connects TRBV4-3 to TRBJ2-7; a possible D gene is TRBD2 (6 bases). Germline assignment: CDR1 LGHNA and CDR2 YSLEER. V lost 1 base and J lost 0, with 10 bases in between. The CDR3 length is 15 residues. The CDR3 region has the DNA TGCGCCAGCAGCCAAGGGTTGGGACTCTCCTACGAGCAGTACTTC. Translation: CASSQGLGLSYEQYF.

J is TRBJ2-1 and V is TRBV19; weak D call: TRBD2 (6 bases). This CDR3 has 14 amino acids. The V end lost 6 bases, the J end lost 6 bases, and 15 bases lay between the germline ends. Germline V gene sequence: CDR1 LNHDA, CDR2 SQIVND (reference sequence). As DNA, the CDR3 is TGTGCCAGTAGCCCCGTTCAGGGAGGCAATGAGCAGTTCTTC. Protein sequence: CASSPVQGGNEQFF.

The genes are TRBV7-9 and TRBJ2-1; 9 bases map to TRBD1. The CDR3 is 19 residues long. V was pared by 5 bases and J by 3 bases, with 17 bases of the junction left unmatched. The germline gives CDR1 SEHNR, CDR2 FQNEAQ (reference sequence). The CDR3 coding sequence is TGTGCCAGCAGCCAAATGAGGACAGGGGCTTCAGGGGGCTACAATGAGCAGTTCTTC. This translates into CASSQMRTGASGGYNEQFF.

The chain couples TRBV18 to TRBJ2-2; tentative D call: TRBD1 (6 bases). Germline CDR1 is KGHSH and CDR2 is LQKENI. Trimming took off 5 bases at V and 3 bases at J, with 13 bases between the two ends. The CDR3 totals 15 residues. CDR3 nucleotides: TGTGCCAGCTCATATTTACAGGGATACACCGGGGAGCTGTTTTTT. It specifies CASSYLQGYTGELFF.

This chain joins TRBV5-4 and TRBJ2-3; D possibly corresponds to TRBD2 (5 bases). The CDR3 loop spans 14 amino acids. The germline V and J ends were trimmed by 4 bases and 1 base, with 10 bases remaining between them. The germline V gene encodes CDR1 SGHNT and CDR2 YYREEE (reference sequence). The CDR3 DNA sequence: TGTGCCAGCAGCGACGACTACGGCACAGATACGCAGTATTTT. Amino acid sequence: CASSDDYGTDTQYF. Variable domain in full (rest from reference TRBV5-4 and TRBJ2-3): ETGVTQSPTHLIKTRGQQVTLRCSSQSGHNTVSWYQQALGQGPQFIFQYYREEENGRGNFPPRFSGLQFPNYSSELNVNALELDDSALYLCASSDDYGTDTQYFGPGTRLTVL.